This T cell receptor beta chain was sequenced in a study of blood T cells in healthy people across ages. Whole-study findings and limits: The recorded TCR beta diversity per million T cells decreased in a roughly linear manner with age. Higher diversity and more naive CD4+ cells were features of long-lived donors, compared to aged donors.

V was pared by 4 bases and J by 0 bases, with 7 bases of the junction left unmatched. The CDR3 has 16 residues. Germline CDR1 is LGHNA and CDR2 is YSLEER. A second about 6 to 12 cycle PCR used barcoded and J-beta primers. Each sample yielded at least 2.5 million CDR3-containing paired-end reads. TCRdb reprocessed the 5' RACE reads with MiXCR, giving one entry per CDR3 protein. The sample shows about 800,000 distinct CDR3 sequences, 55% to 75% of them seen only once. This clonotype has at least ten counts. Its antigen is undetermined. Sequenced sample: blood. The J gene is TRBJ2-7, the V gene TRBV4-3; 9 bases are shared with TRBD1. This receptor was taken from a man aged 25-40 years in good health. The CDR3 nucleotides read TGCGCCAGCAGCCTCCGAACAGGGGGCGGCTCCTACGAGCAGTACTTC. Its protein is CASSLRTGGGSYEQYF.